These 3 T cell receptor beta chains came from one sample sequenced in a study of blood T cell repertoires in COVID-19. Assay: immunoSEQ multiplex PCR; the TCRdb copy retains only in-frame clones and omits some. The sample comprises more than 200,000 clones, 80% to 90% of which are singletons, and 3% to 4% rests with the top ten. Sequencing was performed on PBMCs or T cells enriched from blood (not recorded which). The receptor set was obtained from a woman younger than 45 who had been exposed to COVID-19.

The V and J genes are TRBV6-5 and TRBJ2-5, with D perhaps matching TRBD1 (6 bases). CDR1 and CDR2 (germline): MNHEY, SVGAGI. The V end lost 6 bases, the J end lost 3 bases, and 14 bases lay between the germline ends. The CDR3 has 14 residues. The CDR3 here is CASSQTGLKETQYF. In DNA form, the CDR3 reads TGTGCCAGCAGCCAAACAGGGCTCAAAGAGACCCAGTACTTC.

This chain uses TRBV7-3 with TRBJ1-3; a possible D gene is TRBD1 (6 bases). With 2 bases removed from V and 4 bases from J, the gap between germline ends came to 6 bases. The CDR3 consists of 13 residues. CDR1 and CDR2 from the germline V gene are SGHTA and FQGTGA. The CDR3 spells CASSLDRGNTIYF. DNA for the CDR3: TGTGCCAGCAGCTTAGACAGGGGAAACACCATATATTTT.

The CDR3 is CASRLARRPERDSSSGANVLTF. The CDR3 coding sequence is TGTGCAAGTCGCTTAGCTCGGCGTCCGGAACGGGACAGCAGCTCTGGGGCCAACGTCCTGACTTTC. The chain employs TRBV12-2 and TRBJ2-6; the table gives TRBD1 as D, unverified against the DNA. TRBV12-2 has pseudogene status. The CDR3 totals 22 residues.